Listed below are T cell receptor beta chains from one sample, sequenced in a study of T cells in localized non-small cell lung cancer. Profiling relied on immunoSEQ multiplex PCR, and the TCRdb table lists in-frame clones only, not all of them. The sample lists 5,000 to 6,500 clones; roughly 25% were seen once. The sample was lung tumor tissue, taken before any cancer treatment. The source of these receptors is a female donor older than 55 with stage I lung adenocarcinoma. Each CDR3 is given with its conserved first and last residue. The D gene is left open where the match is weak. Size values are once, few and many counts, or a class for expanded clones, and some rows have none.

few,-,TRBV29-1,TRBJ1-5,TGCAGCGCTTCTGACTCGGCTGGCAATCAGCCCCAGCATTTT,CSASDSAGNQPQHF
-,TRBD1,TRBV11-3,TRBJ1-2,TGTGCCAGCAGCTACGCCGGGACAGGGAGCTATGGCTACACCTTC,CASSYAGTGSYGYTF
many,-,TRBV6-8,TRBJ1-4,TGTGCCAGCAGCCCCCCAGGGCAGCTCCGCGGAAAACTGTTTTTT,CASSPPGQLRGKLFF
-,TRBD1,TRBV6-8,TRBJ1-2,TGTGCCAGCAGTTCCGGGGGAGACAGGGTTCTTTCCGGCTACACCTTC,CASSSGGDRVLSGYTF
-,-,TRBV19,TRBJ2-1,TGTGCCAGTAGTATAGGGGGCATAGTTGCGGGTGACTCCTACAATGAGCAGTTCTTC,CASSIGGIVAGDSYNEQFF
few,TRBD1,TRBV6-8,TRBJ1-2,TGTGCCAGCAAATTACAGGGGGCGCGGGGCTATGGCTACACCTTC,CASKLQGARGYGYTF
medium-sized,-,TRBV6-8,TRBJ2-6,TGTGCCAGCAGTTACGTGGGGACTGGGGCCAACGTCCTGACTTTC,CASSYVGTGANVLTF
-,-,TRBV14,TRBJ2-7,TGTGCCAGCAGCCAAGAATTGGCTAGCAGCAACGAGCAGTACTTC,CASSQELASSNEQYF
-,TRBD2,TRBV30,TRBJ2-5,TGTGCCTGGAGTGTAGGCGGGGGTTCGGAGACCCAGTACTTC,CAWSVGGGSETQYF
-,-,TRBV11-3,TRBJ2-7,TGTGCCAGCAGCCCGAGCGAGCTCGAGGCCTACGAGCAGTACTTC,CASSPSELEAYEQYF
few,TRBD2,TRBV6-8,TRBJ2-4,TGTGCCAGCAGACCGGGACTAGGTAAAAACATTCAGTACTTC,CASRPGLGKNIQYF
few,-,TRBV6-8,TRBJ2-1,TGTGCCAGCAGTTACTCAGCAGGGTGGGGCGAGCAGTTCTTC,CASSYSAGWGEQFF
-,TRBD1,TRBV6-8,TRBJ2-3,TGTGCCAGCAGTGACCAATACAGGGGCCCCACAGATACGCAGTATTTT,CASSDQYRGPTDTQYF
-,TRBD1,TRBV11-3,TRBJ1-1,TGTGCCAGCAGCGCCTCGGGACAGGGTAACACTGAAGCTTTCTTT,CASSASGQGNTEAFF
medium-sized,-,TRBV11-3,TRBJ2-1,TGTGCCAGCAGCTTAACGGCTTTATTCAATGAGCAGTTCTTC,CASSLTALFNEQFF
-,-,TRBV30,TRBJ1-2,TGTGCCTGGGGCCAATTTGATATGTCAGGCTACACCTTC,CAWGQFDMSGYTF
few,TRBD2,TRBV11-3,TRBJ2-1,TGTGCCAGCAGCTTGGGTCCTAGCGGGATTGGGGAGCAGTTCTTC,CASSLGPSGIGEQFF
few,-,TRBV11-3,TRBJ2-5,TGTGCCAGCAGCATGACAGCCTCCCAAGAGACCCAGTACTTC,CASSMTASQETQYF
few,TRBD1,TRBV15,TRBJ1-1,TGTGCCACCAGCAGAGGGGCGGGACAGGGGAACACTGAAGCTTTCTTT,CATSRGAGQGNTEAFF
few,TRBD1,TRBV11-3,TRBJ1-1,TGTGCCAGCAGCCAGGGACAGGTTTTGACTGAAGCTTTCTTT,CASSQGQVLTEAFF
-,TRBD1,TRBV5-1,TRBJ1-1,TGCGCCAGCAGCTTTGGTTCTCCGGGACAGGGATTTGAAGCTTTCTTT,CASSFGSPGQGFEAFF
few,-,TRBV19,TRBJ2-3,TGTGCCAGTAGTATCGATAAGACACCTGTGGGTGCAGATACGCAGTATTTT,CASSIDKTPVGADTQYF
-,TRBD1,TRBV29-1,TRBJ2-7,TGCAGCGTTGGGACAGGGGGCGCGTACGAGCAGTACTTC,CSVGTGGAYEQYF
-,-,TRBV19,TRBJ2-3,TGTGCCAGTAGTCGAGCCCAGACAGACTTCACAGATACGCAGTATTTT,CASSRAQTDFTDTQYF
-,TRBD2,TRBV6-8,TRBJ2-2,TGTGCCAGCAGTTCCCTAGCGGGAGTAGGGGAGCTGTTTTTT,CASSSLAGVGELFF
-,-,TRBV19,TRBJ2-7,TGTGCCAGTAGTTTTACCGGGCCTCCCTACGAGCAGTACTTC,CASSFTGPPYEQYF
few,TRBD1,TRBV4-1,TRBJ1-2,TGCGCCAGCAGCCAAGATACAGGGGGCTCCTATGGCTACACCTTC,CASSQDTGGSYGYTF
-,-,TRBV11-3,TRBJ2-7,TGTGCCAGCAGCTCCGACGGGGGGCAATTCTACGAGCAGTACTTC,CASSSDGGQFYEQYF
few,-,TRBV28,TRBJ1-1,TGTGCCAGCAGTCCTGCGGACGGAAACACTGAAGCTTTCTTT,CASSPADGNTEAFF
few,TRBD1,TRBV5-1,TRBJ2-4,TGCGCCAGCAGCCGGTGGTCCCAGGGGGAAAACATTCAGTACTTC,CASSRWSQGENIQYF
-,-,TRBV11-3,TRBJ2-5,TGTGCCAGCAGTATAGGGGGGGGACAGTACCAAGAGACCCAGTACTTC,CASSIGGGQYQETQYF
-,TRBD2,TRBV6-8,TRBJ2-1,TGTGCCATCACCAGGGCGGGAGGGCCGGAATACAATGAGCAGTTCTTC,CAITRAGGPEYNEQFF
-,TRBD1,TRBV11-3,TRBJ1-5,TGTGCCAGCAGCCGACAGGGAGTAAGCAATCAGCCCCAGCATTTT,CASSRQGVSNQPQHF
-,-,TRBV30,TRBJ1-1,TGTGCCTGGAGTGTGTTATGGAACACTGAAGCTTTCTTT,CAWSVLWNTEAFF
-,TRBD2,TRBV10-3,TRBJ2-7,TGTGCCGGGCGACTAGCGGGCTCCTACGAGCAGTACTTC,CAGRLAGSYEQYF
-,-,TRBV15,TRBJ2-1,TGTGCCACCAGCAGGTACAGGATCTACAATGAGCAGTTCTTC,CATSRYRIYNEQFF
-,-,TRBV11-3,TRBJ2-2,TGTGCCAGCACCAATCCCCCAGGGACCTCGAACACCGGGGAGCTGTTTTTT,CASTNPPGTSNTGELFF
-,-,TRBV30,TRBJ1-1,TGTGCCTGGAGTTTGACGTGGGGGAAAGCTTTCTTT,CAWSLTWGKAFF
few,-,TRBV6-8,TRBJ2-2,TGTGCCAGCATGCCGGACTCTGCCGGGGAGCTGTTTTTT,CASMPDSAGELFF
many,TRBD2,TRBV11-3,TRBJ2-7,TGTGCCAGCAGCTTGGATAGCGGGAGGGGCGAGCAGTACTTC,CASSLDSGRGEQYF
few,TRBD1,TRBV9,TRBJ1-2,TGTGCCAGCAGCCCCACCGACAGGGGAGTTGGCTACACCTTC,CASSPTDRGVGYTF
-,TRBD1,TRBV28,TRBJ1-2,TGTGCCAGCAGGACGACAGGGGACGACGAAAACTATGGCTACACCTTC,CASRTTGDDENYGYTF